This T cell receptor (beta chain) was retrieved from a study of cytomegalovirus exposure and HLA in healthy donors (dated by TCRdb to the late 2010s). In the study overall: An earlier analysis of roughly 610 of the donors reported approximately 260 Gb of sequence data and 100 million to 120 million unique TCR beta sequences obtained from approximately 180 million T cells. About 280 gigabases of sequencing data and 70 million to 100 million unique TCR sequences made up an early release that covered around 640 HLA-typed donors. Of the roughly 400 genotyped donors, approximately 80% fell in the genetic ancestry cluster associated with self-reported Caucasian donors. The study aimed to test whether cataloging public T cell receptors could reveal signatures of past pathogen exposure. The study used immunosequencing to profile the T cell repertoires of approximately 630 subjects and linked those repertoires to cytomegalovirus serostatus. Along with the approximately 700-subject first cohort, a separate validation cohort of over a hundred different subjects was used. To predict cytomegalovirus infection status, the study brought together high-throughput TCR immunosequencing, statistical association of individual TCRs with disease status, and machine learning. To study patterns of TCR occurrence, a later analysis re-analyzed previously published TCR beta repertoires from more than 550 donors and added high-resolution HLA genotyping. The later analysis used no new phenotypic data to find candidate immune exposures, relying instead on TCR beta sequences and their occurrence across donors. In an earlier analysis of more than 550 of the donors, high-throughput TCR beta sequencing was used to judge whether each TCR beta V gene segment behaved as functional or pseudogenic. Alongside the repertoire data, information on donor age, sex, ethnicity and CMV serostatus was compiled. Genome-wide SNP genotypes for about 65% of the roughly 670 donors were used in a later genetic analysis, which treated that subset as a discovery cohort. Every repertoire in the discovery cohort had been generated on one and the same sequencing platform. HLA typing included class I and class II loci at four-digit resolution. The number of donors typed differed by locus, with roughly 620-640 for A, B, C, DRB1 and DQB1, roughly 520 for DQA1, 606 for DPA1, and approximately 470 for DPB1. Several DR-DQ haplotypes were handled as single units for association and clustering, since linkage in the cohort was strong. Among around 400 genotyped donors of the cohort, an average of roughly 230,000 unique TCR beta nucleotide sequences was sequenced per donor, of which about 18% were non-productive.

As encoded in the germline V gene, CDR1 is SGHTA while CDR2 is FQGNSA. V and J lose 2 bases and 8 bases, and a span of 9 bases separates them. The CDR3 runs 13 amino acids, cysteine and phenylalanine included. The sequence is cut down to CDR3 DNA, 39 bases in frame from base 1. Library method: the immunoSEQ multiplex PCR assay. The multiplex PCR relied on a mix of 60 forward primers for TCR Vbeta segments and 13 reverse primers for TCR Jbeta segments. The CDR3 region of rearranged TCR beta genes was amplified from genomic DNA with a multiplex PCR assay. Amplified TCR beta libraries were sequenced as 87-base-pair reads on the Illumina HiSeq System. On the study's bioinformatics: Across the 670 or so repertoires, a later analysis counted tens of millions of unique TCR beta chains, roughly 11 million of which were shared by at least two donors. Raw reads were error-corrected and collapsed into unique sequences by a nearest-neighbor algorithm in which closely related sequences were merged to remove PCR and sequencing errors. Alignment of CDR3 sequences to IMGT reference sequences was used to assign V, D and J gene segments. For a sequence to be retained, at least a six-nucleotide match to both a V gene segment and a J gene segment was required. A rearrangement counted as productive if the CDR3 had no stop codons and remained in frame with V and J, and every other rearrangement counted as non-productive. CDR3 was defined according to IMGT convention as the region running from the second conserved V-encoded cysteine to the conserved J-encoded phenylalanine. Sequences without an unambiguous match to a single V gene segment were excluded from the earlier analysis of approximately 600 of the donors. In an earlier analysis of some 590 of the donors, a V segment was called functional when productive rearrangements were above 56.7%, and segregating when the standard deviation between donors exceeded 5%. A statistical classification framework was built for diagnosing cytomegalovirus status from the catalog of TCR beta chain sequences. In a later analysis, TCR nucleotide sequences were compared against IMGT/GENE-DB human TR gene sequences so that V and J genes could be assigned. In a later analysis, CDR3 sequences and most-parsimonious VDJ recombination scenarios were assigned using the TCRdist pipeline. In a later analysis, each TCR beta chain was defined by its CDR3 amino acid sequence together with its V-gene family, and reads without a unique V-gene family were excluded. As a way to deal with suspected cross-contamination and a sequencing artifact, a later analysis dropped over 550 nucleotide sequences that were highly shared and had low generation probability. In a later analysis, a clonal expansion index for each public chain was calculated from normalized within-repertoire ranks of inferred template counts. In a later analysis, generation probabilities were computed using a VDJ recombination model fitted to out-of-frame rearrangements, and the results were checked against IGoR. In a later analysis, TCR-TCR, TCR-HLA and TCR-CMV co-occurrence was scored with hypergeometric tests, and a repertoire-size bias correction was applied to TCR pairs. To estimate false discovery rates, a later analysis permuted the HLA or CMV assignments 20 times. In a later analysis, co-occurring TCRs were grouped using DBSCAN, and TCRdist sequence similarity was added for clustering within HLA-allele-positive subsets. Repertoires with fewer than 30,000 or more than 120,000 public chains, plus five repertoires with anomalous nucleotide sharing, were excluded from co-occurrence clustering. The immuneACCESS repertoire file appears here via TCRdb, limited to in-frame rearrangements. These files lack a portion of the clones; in checked studies, under half of the deficit traces to unresolved V genes, and the cause of the others is not known. That table gives V, J and clone size, and the DNA gave D and trimming. In all, the sample holds around 150,000 clones, and nearly 80% of those were seen once. The top ten clonotypes cover more than 9.5% of the sample.

The cohort comprised some 700 healthy bone marrow donors. All cohort members were sampled while nominally healthy, although unrecorded immune exposures were likely present. The donor tested CMV seropositive and was one of the 289 seropositive cohort members. A peripheral blood sample was provided by each donor, and peripheral blood mononuclear cells were used for TCR beta sequencing. Genomic DNA extraction from the blood cell samples was performed with the Qiagen DNeasy Blood Extraction Kit. Here is what the overall study found, with its caveats: While some public TCRs were present in many individuals, most TCR sequences turned up only very rarely across donors. V-gene and J-gene trimming of TCR beta chains was associated with a missense DCLRE1C variant in a later genetic analysis, and the association was replicated in an independent cohort. In vitro tests confirmed that a few of the cytomegalovirus-associated TCR beta chains recognize cytomegalovirus antigens. In a later analysis, HLA-associated TCR beta chains showed more clonal expansion and lower generation probabilities than non-associated chains that were equally common. The classifier was reported to diagnose cytomegalovirus status with high specificity and sensitivity in both the original cohort and the validation cohort. Correlated functional status among segregating V segments might reflect linkage disequilibrium, but an unknown experimental factor could not be ruled out. A later analysis reported that several top co-occurrence clusters appeared linked to parvovirus B19, influenza, CMV and Epstein-Barr virus. A later analysis found that TCR association rates varied across HLA loci, with DRB1 alleles showing the most associated TCRs and HLA-C alleles the fewest. A later genetic analysis reported fewer N-insertions in productive TCRs among donors in an Asian-associated ancestry cluster than the 666-donor mean. When HLA alleles, especially DR and DQ, strongly co-occurred, attributing TCR associations to individual alleles was difficult. A further reported finding was that TCR beta sequences accurately predicted the HLA-A and HLA-B alleles for most subjects in the first cohort. HLA typing was unavailable for some donors at each locus, so association tests used only the typed subset. In a later analysis, around 17,000 TCR beta sequences were associated with specific HLA alleles at a false discovery rate of 0.05. Some IMGT-functional V segments, including TRBV6-2 and TRBV6-3, could not be told apart with the 87-base-pair reads, so those segments were excluded. The presence/absence analyses assumed that sequencing depth was roughly uniform across donors, and that assumption may not be true. The sequencing pipeline was judged likely to have produced a cluster of highly shared sequence variants as a technical artifact. In an earlier analysis of a few hundred of the donors, most TCR beta V segments were observed in productive rearrangements about 90% or about 30% of the time, broadly matching IMGT annotations. For the cohort, immune exposure information was limited to CMV serostatus. The cohort was sequenced for TCR beta chains only, and without alpha or paired-chain data the features that could be detected were limited. The study listed over 150 TCR beta chains as associated with cytomegalovirus. Because counts were too low, seventeen rarely observed V segments, including chromosome 9 orphons, were left out of the earlier analysis of some 600 of the donors. Most CMV-associated TCR beta chains appeared to be HLA-restricted in a later analysis, and the HLA associations seemed to be driven largely by CMV exposure. The authors suggested that the approach could potentially be generalized to other disease states and immunological phenotypes.

Details on this clone: It has no known antigen specificity. Base qualities are not at hand, and no much larger clone is one base apart.

The sequence links TRBV7-2 to TRBJ2-2, and possibly TRBD1, on 5 matching bases. The sample was PBMCs. This sequence was found in a man younger than 30 in good health and CMV-seropositive. The nucleotide sequence reads TGTGCCAGCAGCTTAAGGGGTTCAGGGGAGCTGTTTTTT. Translated, it reads CASSLRGSGELFF.